Below, 4 T cell receptor beta chains from the same sample are listed, as sequenced in a study of blood T cell repertoires in COVID-19. TCRdb's table, derived via immunoSEQ multiplex PCR, lists solely in-frame clones and lacks some. Of about 250,000 clones in the sample, more than 70% were seen once. The sequencing sample was made of peripheral blood. Source of these receptors: a woman in her thirties or forties who had recovered from COVID-19.

This chain links TRBV5-4 with TRBJ2-2; TRBD1 matches at 7 bases. Germline-derived CDR1 and CDR2 are SGHNT and YYREEE (reference sequence). J lost 0 bases, V lost 4 bases, and 6 bases had no gene match. The CDR3 covers 16 residues. CDR3 nucleotide sequence: TGTGCCAGCAGCCGGGGACAGTTCGCGAACACCGGGGAGCTGTTTTTT. It codes for CASSRGQFANTGELFF.

The chain carries TRBV6-5 and TRBJ1-3; tentative D call: TRBD1 (5 bases). Trimming removed 6 bases at V and 0 bases at J, with 12 bases between. CDR1 is MNHEY and CDR2 is SVGAGI in the germline V gene. The CDR3 length is 15 residues. Here the CDR3 DNA reads TGTGCCAGCAGCCGTGACAGACTCTCTGGAAACACCATATATTTT. It yields the protein CASSRDRLSGNTIYF.

About this clone: This sample also contains other DNA sequences that code for the same CDR3. The chain joins TRBV5-1 to TRBJ2-7; the match to TRBD1 covers 9 bases. V gave up 4 bases and J gave up 3 bases; unmatched junction bases: 5. CDR3 length: 14 residues. CDR1 and CDR2 (germline): SGHRS, YFSETQ. The CDR3 loop is CASSRTGGSYEQYF. In DNA, the CDR3 is TGCGCCAGCAGCCGAACAGGGGGCAGCTACGAGCAGTACTTC.

This chain links TRBV11-2 with TRBJ2-7; 7 bases fit TRBD1. CDR1 is SGHAT and CDR2 is FQNNGV in the germline V gene. With 1 base clipped from V and 3 bases from J, the junction kept 3 bases outside the gene matches. The CDR3 extends over 14 amino acids. The CDR3 DNA reads TGTGCCAGCAGCTTAGGGGACAGTTACTACGAGCAGTACTTC. Protein: CASSLGDSYYEQYF.